The rows below give T cell receptor beta chains drawn from one sample of a study of graft-versus-host responses after intestinal transplantation. The table came from immunoSEQ multiplex PCR; TCRdb's copy has only in-frame clones and leaves some out. The profile covers approximately 19,000 clones, with around 79% appearing a single time and 1.9% taken by the ten largest. Sequences were derived from PBMCs, sampled 14 days after transplant. The origin of the receptors is a human patient who received an intestinal transplant, so some T cells may come from the graft donor. Each CDR3 is given with its conserved first and last residue. D genes are given only for firm matches. Clone size appears in some rows only: once, few, many, or a class for an expanded clone.

>TRBJ2-2|TRBV5-1|-|TRBD1
CASSVLVGTGDTGELFF
TGCGCCAGCAGCGTACTTGTCGGGACAGGGGACACCGGGGAGCTGTTTTTT
>TRBJ2-3|TRBV7-9|-|-
CASSTKGGGQADTQYF
TGTGCCAGCAGCACCAAGGGGGGCGGTCAGGCAGATACGCAGTATTTT
>TRBJ2-5|TRBV6-5|-|-
CASSYNPRGIETQYF
TGTGCCAGCAGTTACAATCCCCGGGGTATCGAGACCCAGTACTTC
>TRBJ2-7|TRBV18|-|-
CASSPWDQSYEQYF
TGTGCCAGCTCACCATGGGACCAATCCTACGAGCAGTACTTC
>TRBJ2-5|TRBV6-5|-|TRBD2
CASSSPLAGPQETQYF
TGTGCCAGCAGTTCCCCACTAGCGGGTCCTCAAGAGACCCAGTACTTC
>TRBJ2-5|TRBV7-3|-|-
CASSLSPEETQYF
TGTGCCAGCAGCTTATCCCCGGAAGAGACCCAGTACTTC
>TRBJ2-3|TRBV9|-|TRBD2
CASSLSGSTSFFNTQYF
TGTGCCAGCAGCTTGAGCGGGAGCACCTCTTTTTTCAATACGCAGTATTTT
>TRBJ2-6|TRBV9|-|TRBD2
CASSVVAGGSGANVLTF
TGTGCCAGCAGCGTAGTAGCGGGGGGCTCTGGGGCCAACGTCCTGACTTTC
>TRBJ2-7|TRBV4-1|-|-
CASSQVMGGPSLEQYF
TGCGCCAGCAGCCAAGTCATGGGGGGCCCCAGTCTCGAGCAGTACTTC
>TRBJ1-3|TRBV2|-|-
CASEEDSGNTIYF
TGTGCCAGCGAGGAAGATTCTGGAAACACCATATATTTT
>TRBJ2-2|TRBV19|-|TRBD1
CASWTGVNTGELFF
TGTGCCAGTTGGACAGGGGTTAACACCGGGGAGCTGTTTTTT
>TRBJ2-1|TRBV28|-|TRBD2
CASIWGTSGRNEQFF
TGTGCCAGCATCTGGGGGACTAGCGGGAGGAATGAGCAGTTCTTC
>TRBJ2-3|TRBV14|once|-
CASSQYLGSTDTQYF
TGTGCCAGCAGCCAATACTTAGGGAGCACAGATACGCAGTATTTT
>TRBJ2-3|TRBV11-3|-|TRBD1
CASSSTPGQTTQYF
TGTGCCAGCAGCTCAACCCCGGGACAGACTACGCAGTATTTT
>TRBJ2-2|TRBV7-6|once|TRBD1
CASSLGWTGTGELFF
TGTGCCAGCAGCTTAGGGTGGACAGGGACCGGGGAGCTGTTTTTT
>TRBJ2-5|TRBV6-5|-|-
CASSVGIQETQYF
TGTGCCAGCAGTGTGGGCATACAGGAGACCCAGTACTTC
>TRBJ2-1|TRBV6-6|few|-
CASSSQAFAYNEQFF
TGTGCCAGCAGTTCTCAGGCGTTTGCCTACAATGAGCAGTTCTTC
>TRBJ1-1|TRBV28|-|-
CASSLLRVGANTEAFF
TGTGCCAGCAGTTTATTGAGGGTCGGGGCGAACACTGAAGCTTTCTTT
>TRBJ2-3|TRBV4-1|once|TRBD2
CASSRIAGGTDTQYF
TGCGCCAGCAGCCGTATAGCGGGAGGCACAGATACGCAGTATTTT
>TRBJ2-2|TRBV7-9|-|-
CASSSDSNTGELFF
TGTGCCAGCAGCTCTGACAGTAACACCGGGGAGCTGTTTTTT
>TRBJ2-3|TRBV4-2|-|-
CASSQSDTQYF
TGTGCCAGCAGCCAATCAGATACGCAGTATTTT
>TRBJ2-7|TRBV4-1|-|-
CASSQGGGLSYEQYF
TGCGCCAGCAGCCAAGGGGGGGGGCTCTCCTACGAGCAGTACTTC
>TRBJ1-2|TRBV30|once|-
CAWSRLRGPRGYTF
TGTGCCTGGAGTAGACTCAGGGGCCCGCGGGGCTACACCTTC
>TRBJ2-7|TRBV5-5|-|-
CASSLEDGYEQYF
TGTGCCAGCAGCTTGGAGGACGGCTACGAGCAGTACTTC
>TRBJ2-7|TRBV5-1|once|-
CASSLAAGSYEQYF
TGCGCCAGCAGCTTGGCCGCCGGGAGTTACGAGCAGTACTTC
>TRBJ2-5|TRBV5-1|-|TRBD2
CASSRGTSETQYF
TGCGCCAGCAGCAGGGGGACTAGTGAGACCCAGTACTTC
>TRBJ2-7|TRBV20-1|-|-
CSASTDYEQYF
TGCAGTGCTTCGACGGACTACGAGCAGTACTTC